The source of this T cell receptor (beta chain) is a study of cytomegalovirus exposure and HLA in healthy donors. CDR1 and CDR2 (germline): MGHRA, YSYEKL. The CDR3 sequence is 14 residues long. Trimming removed 0 bases from V and 13 bases from J, with 18 bases in between. Primers included in the PCR were 60 Vbeta and 13 Jbeta primers. The repertoire was sequenced with immunoSEQ multiplex PCR; TCRdb's copy has only in-frame clones and lacks some. The repertoire has 170,000 or so clones, around 80% of them found once; the top ten carry around 6.6%. The J gene is TRBJ1-2, the V gene TRBV4-1, with D possibly being TRBD1 (5 bases). The sequenced sample was PBMCs. This TCR came from a man aged 50 or older in good health and CMV-seropositive. For the CDR3, the DNA is TGCGCCAGCAGCCAAGATCAGTTAGGAGGGGACTGCACCTTC. Translating it yields CASSQDQLGGDCTF.